The entry below gives a single TCR beta chain sequence along with its context. Its specificity is unknown. This sample stems from a study of monozygotic twins with cystic fibrosis. Regarding the study as a whole: Nucleotide-identical clonotype sharing was significantly higher within monozygotic CF twin pairs than between unrelated CF individuals. Median Simpson clonality of approximately 0.0091 suggested naive T cells predominated. Co-twins had the most similar V usage for 13 of 16 pairs, J for 8.

TCRdb keeps only in-frame clones here, not all; method: immunoSEQ multiplex PCR. This table has 15,000 or so clones, 80% to 90% appearing once. CDR1 MNHEY and CDR2 SMNVEV come from the germline V gene (reference sequence). The CDR3 spans 17 residues. With 2 bases clipped from V and 5 bases from J, the junction kept 9 bases outside the gene matches. The clonotype was recovered from a boy younger than 18 with cystic fibrosis. V and J are TRBV27 and TRBJ1-6; the match to TRBD1 covers 7 bases. Material for sequencing was blood. The CDR3 sequence is CASSLVGGPIHNSPLHF. In nucleotides, the CDR3 is TGTGCCAGCAGTTTAGTAGGGGGCCCCATACATAATTCACCCCTCCACTTT.